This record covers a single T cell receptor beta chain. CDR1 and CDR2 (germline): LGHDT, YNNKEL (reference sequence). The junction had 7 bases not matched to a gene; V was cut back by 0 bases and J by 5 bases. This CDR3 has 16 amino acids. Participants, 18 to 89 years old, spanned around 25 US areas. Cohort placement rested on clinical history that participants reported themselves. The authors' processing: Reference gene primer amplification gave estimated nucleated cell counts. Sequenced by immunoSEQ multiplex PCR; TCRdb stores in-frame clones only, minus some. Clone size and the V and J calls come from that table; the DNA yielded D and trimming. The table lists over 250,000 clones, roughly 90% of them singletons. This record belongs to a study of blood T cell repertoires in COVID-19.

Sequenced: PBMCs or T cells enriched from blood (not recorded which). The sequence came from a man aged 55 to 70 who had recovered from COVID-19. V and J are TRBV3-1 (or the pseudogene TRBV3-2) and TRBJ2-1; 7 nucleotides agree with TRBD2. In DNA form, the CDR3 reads TGTGCCAGCAGCCAAGAATTACTAGCGTCGGACAATGAGCAGTTCTTC. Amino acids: CASSQELLASDNEQFF.